The present T cell receptor beta chain was sequenced within a study of CD8 T cells in Susac syndrome. An input of about 0.5 to 1 ug of RNA was subjected to reverse transcription using random hexamers. An immunoSEQ multiplex PCR amplified TCR beta CDR3 over 54 Vbeta and 13 Jbeta. In TCRdb, the immunoSEQ multiplex PCR reads were re-called with MiXCR into one record per CDR3 protein. Here the sample spans 210,000 or so distinct CDR3 sequences, approximately 94% being singletons. CDR3 length: 20 residues. V lost 5 bases and J lost 1; bases outside the gene matches: 19. Germline loops: CDR1 SGHAT, CDR2 FQDESV (reference sequence). Patients having Susac syndrome satisfied recently defined diagnostic criteria for definite or probable disease. Negative isolation was used for CD8+ and CD4+ T cells and FACS enrichment for TEMRA cells.

The chain employs TRBV11-1 and TRBJ2-3, with TRBD2 matching 9 bases. The clonotype originates from a human donor with Susac syndrome. Sequenced: CD4+ T cells from PBMCs. The DNA of the CDR3 is TGTGCCAGCAGCCCGAGTCCGCGGGGGGGACTCCGTGCCGGCACAGATACGCAGTATTTT. Amino acid sequence: CASSPSPRGGLRAGTDTQYF.